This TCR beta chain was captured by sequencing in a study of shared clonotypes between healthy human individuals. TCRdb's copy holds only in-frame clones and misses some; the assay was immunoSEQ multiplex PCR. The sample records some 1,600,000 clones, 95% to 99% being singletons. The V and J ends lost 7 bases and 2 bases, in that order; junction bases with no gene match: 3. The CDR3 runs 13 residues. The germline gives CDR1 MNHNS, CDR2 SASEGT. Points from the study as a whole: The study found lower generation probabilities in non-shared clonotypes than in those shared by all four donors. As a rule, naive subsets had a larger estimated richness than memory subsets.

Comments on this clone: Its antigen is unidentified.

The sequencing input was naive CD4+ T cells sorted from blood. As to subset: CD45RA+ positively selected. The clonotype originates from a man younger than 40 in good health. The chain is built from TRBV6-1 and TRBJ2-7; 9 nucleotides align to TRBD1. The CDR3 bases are TGTGCCAGCATGGGGACAGGGACCTACGAGCAGTACTTC. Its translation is CASMGTGTYEQYF.